Detailed here is one T cell receptor (beta chain). These data come from a study of technical replicates of blood from several donors. The CDR3 totals 11 residues. Trimming took off 4 bases at V and 7 bases at J, with 7 bases between the two ends. CDR1 KGHSH and CDR2 LQKENI come from the germline V gene. TCRdb's copy holds only in-frame clones and misses some; the assay was immunoSEQ multiplex PCR. This sample has about 83,000 clones, with around 94% found just once. The genes are TRBV18 and TRBJ1-1; tentative D call: TRBD1 (5 bases). This receptor was obtained from a human donor in good health. The sample comprised T cells isolated from PBMCs. CDR3 sequence (DNA): TGTGCCAGCTCACTGGGACTTGAAGCTTTCTTT. This gives the protein CASSLGLEAFF. Using reference TRBV18 and TRBJ1-1 for the parts outside the CDR3, the full variable domain is NAGVMQNPRHLVRRRGQEARLRCSPMKGHSHVYWYRQLPEEGLKFMVYLQKENIIDESGMPKERFSAEFPKEGPSILRIQQVVRGDSAAYFCASSLGLEAFFGQGTRLTVV.